Below are 9 T cell receptor beta chains sequenced from a single sample in a study of blood T cell repertoires in COVID-19. Profiled with immunoSEQ multiplex PCR; TCRdb holds only in-frame clones, not every one. The repertoire holds about 61,000 clones, with 91% as singletons. The sequenced material came from peripheral blood. The origin of the receptors is a human donor in a cohort sampled during active COVID-19.

The J gene is TRBJ2-7, the V gene TRBV6-5, with a tentative D call TRBD2 (5 bases). CDR3 length: 13 amino acids. Trimming stripped 2 bases from V and 6 bases from J, with 11 bases between. The germline V gene has CDR1 MNHEY and CDR2 SVGAGI. In DNA, the CDR3 is TGTGCCAGCAGTTACGGAGGCCCCTCCGAGCAGTACTTC. Amino acids: CASSYGGPSEQYF.

This chain links TRBV19 with TRBJ1-4, with D unclear. Germline-derived CDR1 and CDR2 are LNHDA and SQIVND (reference sequence). The CDR3 sequence is 15 residues long. V was pared by 4 bases and J by 5 bases, with 14 bases between. CDR3 sequence reads: CASSSAVGFNEKLFF. CDR3 DNA: TGTGCCAGTAGTAGCGCCGTGGGCTTCAATGAAAAACTGTTTTTT.

The CDR3 loop reads CSVGMTAYNEKLFF. The CDR3 nucleotides read TGCAGCGTTGGGATGACAGCTTATAATGAAAAACTGTTTTTT. The chain joins TRBV29-1 to TRBJ1-4; the D gene is possibly TRBD1 (5 bases). V was pared by 4 bases and J by 4 bases, with 13 bases between. The CDR3 contains 14 residues. Germline CDR1 and CDR2: SQVTM and ANQGSEA.

This chain joins TRBV4-3 and TRBJ2-1; no reliable D call. V shed 1 base and J shed 4 bases, with 11 bases lying between them. In germline, CDR1 is LGHNA, CDR2 YSLEER. This CDR3 contains 15 residues. CDR3 residues: CASSQGAGFYNEQFF. The CDR3 DNA sequence: TGCGCCAGCAGCCAAGGGGCAGGATTTTACAATGAGCAGTTCTTC.

The J gene is TRBJ2-2, the V gene TRBV5-4; TRBD2 matches at 7 bases. With 2 bases clipped from V and 6 bases from J, the junction kept 7 bases outside the gene matches. Germline V gives CDR1 SGHNT, CDR2 YYREEE (reference sequence). The CDR3 sequence is 15 residues long. The CDR3 nucleotides are TGTGCCAGCAGCTTTACGGGACTAATAGCCGGGGAGCTGTTTTTT. Translating gives CASSFTGLIAGELFF.

The chain employs TRBV5-4 and TRBJ1-2, with no clear D. The germline V gene has CDR1 SGHNT and CDR2 YYREEE (reference sequence). The CDR3 is 12 residues long. Trimming took off 3 bases at V and 8 bases at J, with 11 bases between the two ends. CDR3 sequence (DNA): TGTGCCAGCAGCTCAACGGGATGGGGCTACACCTTC. Translating gives CASSSTGWGYTF.

This clone was seen once. This chain connects TRBV4-2 to TRBJ2-3; the match to TRBD1 covers 8 bases. J was trimmed by 4 bases and V by 4 bases; bases with no gene match: 10. CDR1 and CDR2 from the germline V gene are LGHNA and YNFKEQ. CDR3 size: 16 residues. In DNA, the CDR3 is TGTGCCAGCAGCCTTACGGAACAGGGGGACGCAGATACGCAGTATTTT. It translates to CASSLTEQGDADTQYF.

The chain joins TRBV5-1 to TRBJ1-1; D not certain. The CDR3 contains 17 residues. The V gene lost 3 bases and the J gene lost 0 bases, with 18 bases spanning the gap. The germline gives CDR1 SGHRS, CDR2 YFSETQ. This CDR3 is CASSWGGGWSMNTEAFF. CDR3 coding DNA: TGCGCCAGCAGCTGGGGTGGAGGGTGGAGCATGAACACTGAAGCTTTCTTT.

The rearrangement links TRBV28 to TRBJ2-7; 9 bases map to TRBD1. CDR3 length equals 19 residues. The ends lost 3 bases at V and 3 bases at J; junction bases unmatched: 18. Germline V lookup: CDR1 MDHEN, CDR2 SYDVKM. Here the CDR3 reads CASSFPGQGRSGTYYEQYF. In DNA, the CDR3 is TGTGCCAGCAGTTTCCCCGGACAGGGGAGGAGCGGGACTTACTACGAGCAGTACTTC.